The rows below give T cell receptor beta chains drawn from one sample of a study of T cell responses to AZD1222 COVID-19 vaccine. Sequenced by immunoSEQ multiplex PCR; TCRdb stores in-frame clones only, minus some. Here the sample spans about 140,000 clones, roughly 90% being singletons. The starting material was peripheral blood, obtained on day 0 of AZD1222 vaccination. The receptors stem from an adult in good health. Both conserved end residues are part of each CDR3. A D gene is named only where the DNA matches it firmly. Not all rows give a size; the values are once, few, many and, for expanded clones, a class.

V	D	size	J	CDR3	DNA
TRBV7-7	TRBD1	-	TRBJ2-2	CASSPEDGTGKVGELFF	TGTGCTAGCAGCCCGGAGGACGGGACAGGGAAGGTCGGGGAGCTGTTTTTT
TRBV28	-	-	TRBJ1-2	CASSPGDNYGYTF	TGTGCCAGCAGTCCCGGGGACAACTATGGCTACACCTTC
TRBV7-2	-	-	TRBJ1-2	CASSLGGVRGYTF	TGTGCCAGCAGCTTAGGAGGGGTGCGTGGCTACACCTTC
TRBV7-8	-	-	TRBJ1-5	CASSWGDGYSNQPQHF	TGTGCCAGCAGCTGGGGGGACGGCTATAGCAATCAGCCCCAGCATTTT
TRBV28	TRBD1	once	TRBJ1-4	CASSRGGGTNEKLFF	TGTGCCAGCAGTCGAGGAGGGGGCACTAATGAAAAACTGTTTTTT
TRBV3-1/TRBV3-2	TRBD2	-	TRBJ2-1	CASSQLASGGARNEQFF	TGTGCCAGCAGCCAACTGGCTAGCGGGGGGGCTCGCAATGAGCAGTTCTTC
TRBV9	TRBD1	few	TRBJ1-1	CASSGQGVFSVAFF	TGTGCCAGCAGCGGACAGGGGGTGTTTAGTGTCGCTTTCTTT
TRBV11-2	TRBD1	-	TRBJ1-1	CASSLVAGGTEAFF	TGTGCCAGCAGCTTAGTGGCAGGGGGCACTGAAGCTTTCTTT
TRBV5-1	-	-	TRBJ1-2	CASSQTDANYGYTF	TGCGCCAGCAGCCAGACAGACGCTAACTATGGCTACACCTTC
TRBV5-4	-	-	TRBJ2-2	CASSLPGGYTGELFF	TGTGCCAGCAGCCTACCGGGCGGATACACCGGGGAGCTGTTTTTT
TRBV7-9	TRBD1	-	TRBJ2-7	CASSVNRGYSEQYF	TGTGCCAGCAGCGTAAACAGGGGTTACAGCGAGCAGTACTTC
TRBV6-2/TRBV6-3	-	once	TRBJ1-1	CASSYPPSYMNTEAFF	TGTGCCAGCAGTTATCCTCCATCCTACATGAACACTGAAGCTTTCTTT
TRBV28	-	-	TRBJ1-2	CASTKPESFIRASYTF	TGTGCCAGCACCAAGCCGGAGAGCTTCATTCGGGCCTCCTACACCTTC
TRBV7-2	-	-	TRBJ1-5	CASSLYPGTINQPQHF	TGTGCCAGCAGCTTATATCCCGGGACCATAAATCAGCCCCAGCATTTT
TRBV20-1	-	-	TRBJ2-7	CSASDIPTRGYEQYF	TGCAGTGCTAGTGATATCCCGACTAGGGGCTACGAGCAGTACTTC
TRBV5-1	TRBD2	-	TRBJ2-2	CASSGLAGGGGELFF	TGCGCCAGCAGTGGCCTAGCGGGAGGAGGCGGGGAGCTGTTTTTT
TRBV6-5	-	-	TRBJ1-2	CATLALYGYTF	TGTGCCACCTTGGCACTCTATGGCTACACCTTC
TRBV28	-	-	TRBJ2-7	CASSPPTAVRGQYF	TGTGCCAGCAGTCCCCCGACAGCGGTCAGAGGGCAGTACTTC
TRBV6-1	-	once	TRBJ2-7	CASSESYAGRGGYEQYF	TGTGCCAGCAGTGAATCTTACGCCGGCCGTGGAGGATACGAGCAGTACTTC
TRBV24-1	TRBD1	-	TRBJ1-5	CATSDQRDRQGQPQHF	TGTGCCACCAGTGATCAACGGGACAGGCAGGGTCAGCCCCAGCATTTT
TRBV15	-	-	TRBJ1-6	CATTGQNNSPLHF	TGTGCCACCACCGGACAGAATAATTCACCCCTCCACTTT
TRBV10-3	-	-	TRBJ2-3	CAISEGDPTDTQYF	TGTGCCATCAGTGAGGGGGACCCCACAGATACGCAGTATTTT
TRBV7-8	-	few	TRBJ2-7	CASSPLGAGSSYEQYF	TGTGCCAGCAGCCCCTTGGGGGCGGGGAGCTCCTACGAGCAGTACTTC
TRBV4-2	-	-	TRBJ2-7	CASSQVRTAGLEQYF	TGTGCCAGCAGCCAAGTACGGACGGCGGGACTCGAGCAGTACTTC
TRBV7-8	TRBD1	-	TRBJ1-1	CASSLDRGDAAFF	TGTGCCAGCAGCTTAGACAGGGGGGATGCAGCTTTCTTT
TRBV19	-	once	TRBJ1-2	CASSIFSYGYTF	TGTGCCAGTAGTATTTTCAGCTATGGCTACACCTTC
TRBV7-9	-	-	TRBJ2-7	CASSPGEGPSYEQYF	TGTGCCAGCAGCCCAGGGGAGGGACCTAGCTACGAGCAGTACTTC
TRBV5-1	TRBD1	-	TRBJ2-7	CASSLTGDEQYF	TGCGCCAGCAGCCTGACAGGGGACGAGCAGTACTTC
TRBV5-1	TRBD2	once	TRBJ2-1	CASSPTRTSGRYNEQFF	TGCGCCAGCAGCCCGACTAGGACTAGCGGGAGGTACAATGAGCAGTTCTTC
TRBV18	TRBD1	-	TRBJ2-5	CASHRDRKETQYF	TGTGCCAGCCACCGGGACAGAAAAGAGACCCAGTACTTC
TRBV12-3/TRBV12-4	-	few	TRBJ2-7	CASTPPFSYEQYF	TGTGCCAGCACCCCCCCGTTTTCCTACGAGCAGTACTTC
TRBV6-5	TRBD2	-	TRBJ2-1	CASALAGGYPNEQFF	TGTGCCAGCGCCTTAGCGGGAGGTTACCCCAATGAGCAGTTCTTC
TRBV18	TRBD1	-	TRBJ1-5	CASSPTGTGSNQPQHF	TGTGCCAGCTCACCAACCGGGACAGGGAGCAATCAGCCCCAGCATTTT
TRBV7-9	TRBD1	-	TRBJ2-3	CASRRTGITDTQYF	TGTGCCAGCAGGAGGACAGGCATCACAGATACGCAGTATTTT
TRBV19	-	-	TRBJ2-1	CASKQVNYNEQFF	TGTGCCAGCAAACAGGTGAACTACAATGAGCAGTTCTTC
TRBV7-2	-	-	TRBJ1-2	CASSLEGSSDTSYTF	TGTGCCAGCAGCTTAGAAGGGAGCTCGGATACGAGCTACACCTTC
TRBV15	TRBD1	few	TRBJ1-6	CATSTGTVKSPLHF	TGTGCCACCAGCACTGGGACAGTAAAATCACCCCTCCACTTT
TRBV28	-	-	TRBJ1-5	CASSLPGHGNQPQHF	TGTGCCAGCAGTTTACCAGGGCACGGCAATCAGCCCCAGCATTTT
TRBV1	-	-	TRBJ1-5	CTRTLSPVWPNQPQHF	TGCACCAGGACCCTCTCCCCCGTGTGGCCCAATCAGCCCCAGCATTTT
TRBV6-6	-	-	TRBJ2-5	CASSYRSAAGTQYF	TGTGCCAGCAGTTATAGATCAGCCGCCGGGACCCAGTACTTC
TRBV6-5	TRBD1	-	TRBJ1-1	CASRTTGRTEAFF	TGTGCCAGCAGAACGACAGGGCGAACTGAAGCTTTCTTT
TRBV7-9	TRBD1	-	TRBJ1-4	CASSRTGVNEKLFF	TGTGCCAGCAGCCGGACAGGGGTTAATGAAAAACTGTTTTTT